This passage covers 15 T cell receptor beta chains from one sample sequenced in a study of patients and donors after allogeneic stem cell transplantation. TCRdb re-analysed the RT-PCR reads in MiXCR, keeping a single row per CDR3 protein. The sample yields some 880,000 distinct CDR3 sequences, under 20% seen once. Input material: blood, either unsorted or a sorted T cell fraction (not recorded which). These receptors were collected from a human donor who was either an allogeneic HSCT recipient or a stem cell or donor lymphocyte infusion donor (not recorded which). It is not recorded whose cells these are; they may come from a transplant donor.

This clonotype was seen a handful of times. This chain connects TRBV12-3 or TRBV12-4 to TRBJ1-2; 10 bases are shared with TRBD1. CDR3 length: 13 amino acids. V gave up 8 bases and J gave up 6 bases; unmatched junction bases: 6. The CDR3 coding sequence is TGTGCCAGCGAAGCCGGGACAGGGGATGGCTACACCTTC. This codes for CASEAGTGDGYTF.

This clonotype occurred many times. This chain uses TRBV4-1 with TRBJ2-5; D is possibly TRBD1 (5 bases). The CDR3 extends over 14 amino acids. The germline CDR1 and CDR2 sequences are MGHRA and YSYEKL. Trimming stripped 5 bases from V and 2 bases from J, with 12 bases between. Here the CDR3 DNA reads TGCGCCAGCAGCGGGGCACCAGAACAAGAGACCCAGTACTTC. It encodes CASSGAPEQETQYF.

This clonotype came up a few times. V usage is TRBV20-1 and J usage is TRBJ2-2, with D perhaps TRBD2 (5 bases). The ends were cut back, 3 bases at V and 5 bases at J, with 16 bases in the middle. The CDR3 has 15 residues. Germline CDR1 DFQATT, CDR2 SNEGSKA (reference sequence). The CDR3 DNA is TGCAGTGCTAGGGACGGGGTGAGGCGAACCGGGGAGCTGTTTTTT. Protein product: CSARDGVRRTGELFF.

This clonotype was recorded a few times. The CDR3 sequence: CASSRQGATTGELFF. As DNA, the CDR3 is TGTGCCAGCAGCCGACAGGGGGCAACAACCGGGGAGCTGTTTTTT. The rearrangement links TRBV6-4 to TRBJ2-2, with 10 nucleotides matching TRBD1. CDR3 size: 15 residues. The J segment lost 5 bases and the V segment lost 6 bases, leaving 6 bases of the junction unmatched. Germline CDR1 is MRHNA and CDR2 is SNTAGT.

This clonotype was counted between two and nine times. CDR3 DNA sequence: TGTGCCAGCAGTTTTCCCAGCGGGGGGCACAATGAGCAGTTCTTC. Amino acid sequence: CASSFPSGGHNEQFF. The rearrangement joins TRBV12-3 or TRBV12-4 to TRBJ2-1; TRBD2 matches 9 bases. The CDR3 extends over 15 amino acids. The J segment lost 5 bases and the V segment lost 3 bases, leaving 5 bases of the junction unmatched.

This clonotype was recorded a few times. The chain is built from TRBV12-3 or TRBV12-4 and TRBJ2-3; no definite D call. The ends were cut back, 6 bases at V and 2 bases at J, with 12 bases in the middle. The length of the CDR3 is 14 residues. The DNA of the CDR3 is TGTGCCAGCAGCCCAGGCCACACCACAGATACGCAGTATTTT. Translating gives CASSPGHTTDTQYF.

This clonotype has more than one count but fewer than ten. The gene calls are TRBV7-9 and TRBJ2-7; D is ambiguous. The CDR3 has 14 amino acids. Per germline, CDR1 SEHNR and CDR2 FQNEAQ (reference sequence). V lost 1 base to trimming and J lost 2 bases, with 9 bases between them. This CDR3 reads CASSLDLLAYEQYF. CDR3 coding DNA: TGTGCCAGCAGCTTAGATCTGCTTGCCTACGAGCAGTACTTC.

The sample holds a few counts of this clonotype. The rearrangement joins TRBV14 to TRBJ1-1; D is unclear. The ends were cut back, 1 base at V and 0 bases at J, with 9 bases in the middle. This CDR3 spans 15 amino acids. CDR1 is SGHDN, CDR2 FVKESK, per germline. The CDR3 loop is CASSQVLTLNTEAFF. The CDR3 DNA reads as TGTGCCAGCAGCCAAGTATTAACCTTGAACACTGAAGCTTTCTTT.

This clonotype showed up just a few times. V and J are TRBV6-1 and TRBJ2-1, with 13 bases fitting TRBD2. The length of the CDR3 is 16 residues. Trimming removed 6 bases from V and 7 bases from J; junction bases left unmatched: 9. Per the germline V gene, CDR1 is MNHNS and CDR2 is SASEGT. Here the CDR3 DNA reads TGTGCCAGCAGATTGACTAGCGGGGGGATAGGGAATGAGCAGTTCTTC. Encoded protein: CASRLTSGGIGNEQFF.

The J gene is TRBJ2-7, the V gene TRBV15, with D tentatively TRBD1 (5 bases). V dropped 0 bases and J dropped 6 bases, with 9 bases sitting between them. Germline values: CDR1 LNHNV, CDR2 YYDKDF (reference sequence). The CDR3 covers 13 residues. CDR3 nucleotides: TGTGCCACCAGCAGAGACAGGGCGAGCGAGCAGTACTTC. This encodes CATSRDRASEQYF.

The rearrangement uses TRBV4-3 and TRBJ2-7, with D unresolved. CDR3 length: 16 amino acids. Trimming removed 0 bases at V and 2 bases at J, with 14 bases between. CDR1 is LGHNA and CDR2 is YSLEER in the germline V gene. Here the CDR3 reads CASSQEAGEYAYEQYF. The CDR3 DNA reads as TGCGCCAGCAGCCAAGAGGCTGGGGAATACGCCTACGAGCAGTACTTC.

This chain links TRBV2 with TRBJ2-1, with 8 positions matching TRBD2. The J segment lost 14 bases and the V segment lost 5 bases, leaving 8 bases of the junction unmatched. CDR3 length: 12 residues. The germline CDR1 and CDR2 sequences are SNHLY and FYNNEI. In nucleotides, the CDR3 is TGTGCCAGCAGTTATAGCGGGGTGGGAGAGTTCTTC. Protein: CASSYSGVGEFF.

This clonotype appeared many times. V gene TRBV7-2 combines with J gene TRBJ2-7; D is unresolved. V was clipped by 4 bases and J by 1 base, with 5 bases between them. The CDR3 extends over 12 amino acids. Germline CDR1 and CDR2: SGHTA and FQGNSA. DNA for the CDR3: TGTGCCAGCAGCTCCAATTCCTACGAGCAGTACTTC. Its translation is CASSSNSYEQYF.

This clonotype was observed a handful of times. The rearrangement joins TRBV4-1 to TRBJ2-4; TRBD2 is a possible D gene (5 bases). With 2 bases removed from V and 9 bases from J, the gap between germline ends came to 14 bases. Germline loops: CDR1 MGHRA, CDR2 YSYEKL. The CDR3 contains 14 residues. The CDR3 sequence is CASSQPGQGGIQYF. Written as DNA, the CDR3 is TGCGCCAGCAGCCAACCAGGCCAAGGAGGCATTCAGTACTTC.

This clonotype showed up just a few times. V usage is TRBV12-3 or TRBV12-4 and J usage is TRBJ1-3; D ambiguous. The CDR3 extends over 14 amino acids. Trimming shortened V by 5 bases and J by 2 bases, and 10 bases separated the two germline ends. CDR3 protein: CASSLPGTGNTIYF. CDR3 DNA: TGTGCCAGCAGTCTGCCGGGAACTGGAAACACCATATATTTT.